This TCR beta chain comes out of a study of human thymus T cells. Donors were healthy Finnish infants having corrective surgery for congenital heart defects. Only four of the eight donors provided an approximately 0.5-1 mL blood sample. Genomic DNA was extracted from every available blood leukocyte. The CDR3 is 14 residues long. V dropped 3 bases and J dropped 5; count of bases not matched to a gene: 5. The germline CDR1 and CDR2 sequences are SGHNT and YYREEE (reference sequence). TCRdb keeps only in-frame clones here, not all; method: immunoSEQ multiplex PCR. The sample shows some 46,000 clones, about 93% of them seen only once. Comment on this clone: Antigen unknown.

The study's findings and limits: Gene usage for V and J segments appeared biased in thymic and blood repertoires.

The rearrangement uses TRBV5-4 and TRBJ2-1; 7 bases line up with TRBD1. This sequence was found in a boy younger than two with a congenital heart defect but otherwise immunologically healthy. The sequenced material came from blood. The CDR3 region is CASSWMQGDNEQFF. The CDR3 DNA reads TGTGCCAGCAGCTGGATGCAGGGGGACAATGAGCAGTTCTTC.